These 27 T cell receptor beta chains were all obtained from the same sample, sequenced in a study of blood T cell repertoires in COVID-19. TCRdb keeps only in-frame clones here, not all; method: immunoSEQ multiplex PCR. The table has some 120,000 clones, more than 85% seen once. The sample taken for sequencing was peripheral blood. Source of these receptors: a man aged 45-65 years with COVID-19, enrolled during active disease.

The chain couples TRBV7-3 to TRBJ2-7; the match to TRBD2 covers 8 bases. CDR1 is SGHTA and CDR2 is FQGTGA in the germline V gene. V was pared by 2 bases and J by 6 bases, with 3 bases of the junction left unmatched. There are 13 residues in the CDR3. For the CDR3, the DNA is TGTGCCAGCAGCTTACAGCGGGAGTCCGAGCAGTACTTC. It yields the protein CASSLQRESEQYF.

J is TRBJ1-1 and V is TRBV5-1; no reliable D call. The CDR3 is 12 amino acids. The germline gives CDR1 SGHRS, CDR2 YFSETQ. V was pared by 2 bases and J by 3 bases, with 5 bases between. In DNA form, the CDR3 reads TGCGCCAGCAGCTTACCGGACACTGAAGCTTTCTTT. It yields the protein CASSLPDTEAFF.

The V and J genes are TRBV2 and TRBJ1-1; 11 bases match TRBD1. This CDR3 contains 13 residues. The germline CDR1 and CDR2 sequences are SNHLY and FYNNEI. The V and J ends lost 6 bases and 5 bases, in that order; junction bases with no gene match: 2. In DNA, the CDR3 is TGTGCCAGCAGGGGGACAGGGGGGACTGAAGCTTTCTTT. Translation: CASRGTGGTEAFF.

The chain combines TRBV14 with TRBJ1-1; 7 bases map to TRBD1. Losses at the gene ends were 3 bases for V and 3 bases for J; bases not matched to a gene: 4. The CDR3 is made up of 14 amino acids. CDR1 and CDR2 (germline): SGHDN, FVKESK. CDR3 amino acids: CASSHQTGYTEAFF. The CDR3 nucleotides read TGTGCCAGCAGCCACCAGACAGGGTACACTGAAGCTTTCTTT.

The rearrangement links TRBV2 to TRBJ2-2; TRBD1 matches 8 bases. The V and J ends lost 6 bases and 6 bases, in that order; junction bases with no gene match: 9. CDR1 and CDR2 (germline): SNHLY, FYNNEI. The CDR3 is 15 amino acids. For the CDR3, the DNA is TGTGCCAGCAGCGGCCGGGACAGGCCATCCGGGGAGCTGTTTTTT. Translated: CASSGRDRPSGELFF.

In the case of this clone: Other nucleotide sequences from this sample produce the same CDR3. The gene calls are TRBV11-2 and TRBJ2-7; 7 bases map to TRBD1. Germline V gene data show CDR1 as SGHAT and CDR2 as FQNNGV. This CDR3 is built from 12 residues. Trimming took 5 bases from V and 4 from J; bases not matched to a gene: 2. In DNA form, the CDR3 reads TGTGCCAGCAGCACACAGGGGTACGAGCAGTACTTC. Its protein is CASSTQGYEQYF.

This clone was counted between two and nine times. The chain uses TRBV11-2 and TRBJ1-1; a weak D match, TRBD1 (5 bases). V was cut by 3 bases and J by 1 base, with 12 bases left in between. The CDR3 has 15 residues. Germline lookup yields CDR1 SGHAT and CDR2 FQNNGV. The CDR3 reads CASSLGQGSNTEAFF. The CDR3 DNA is TGTGCCAGCAGCTTGGGGCAGGGTTCGAACACTGAAGCTTTCTTT.

CDR3 bases: TGTGCCAGCAGCATTGACAGCGGGTATGGCTACACCTTC. It is translated as CASSIDSGYGYTF. The chain recombines TRBV5-6 with TRBJ1-2, with D perhaps TRBD1 (5 bases). Trimming removed 4 bases at V and 5 bases at J, with 12 bases between. Looked up from germline, CDR1 is SGHDT and CDR2 is YYEEEE. The CDR3 is 13 amino acids.

The chain combines TRBV5-1 with TRBJ2-6; D possibly corresponds to TRBD1 (6 bases). Germline lookup yields CDR1 SGHRS and CDR2 YFSETQ. Between the trimmed V and J ends, which lost 7 bases and 3 bases, there was a span of 11 bases. This CDR3 has 14 residues. CDR3 bases: TGCGCCAGCGCACAGGGATATGGGGCCAACGTCCTGACTTTC. Protein sequence: CASAQGYGANVLTF.

This clone was seen once. The V call is TRBV19, the J call TRBJ1-4, with D possibly TRBD1 on 5 matching bases. The germline CDR1 and CDR2 sequences are LNHDA and SQIVND (reference sequence). This CDR3 is built from 14 residues. Between the trimmed V and J ends, which lost 5 bases and 8 bases, there was a span of 15 bases. This CDR3 reads CASSVSGLGEKLFF. Here the CDR3 DNA reads TGTGCCAGTAGTGTCTCAGGGCTTGGCGAAAAACTGTTTTTT.

On this clone: This sample includes further DNA sequences coding for the same CDR3. V and J are TRBV6-1 and TRBJ1-5; no definite D call. CDR3 length equals 15 residues. Germline values: CDR1 MNHNS, CDR2 SASEGT. Trimming left V 0 bases short and J 1 base short, with 7 bases between. The CDR3 bases are TGTGCCAGCAGTGAAGCGGGAGGCAGCAATCAGCCCCAGCATTTT. It specifies CASSEAGGSNQPQHF.

The rearrangement links TRBV4-2 to TRBJ2-5; D possibly corresponds to TRBD2 (6 bases). V was clipped by 2 bases and J by 5 bases, with 9 bases between them. Germline V gene data show CDR1 as LGHNA and CDR2 as YNFKEQ. The CDR3 extends over 13 amino acids. The CDR3 spells CASSQRGGETQYF. The CDR3 coding sequence is TGTGCCAGCAGCCAAAGGGGAGGTGAGACCCAGTACTTC.

For the CDR3, the DNA is TGTGCCAGCAGCACATCCGGGACAGGAGGTGGCTACACCTTC. It specifies CASSTSGTGGGYTF. The chain is built from TRBV28 and TRBJ1-2, with 8 bases identical to TRBD1. The germline V gene has CDR1 MDHEN and CDR2 SYDVKM. V was pared by 6 bases and J by 7 bases, with 10 bases of the junction left unmatched. The CDR3 runs 14 residues.

The V call is TRBV4-2, the J call TRBJ2-6; TRBD2 matches at 7 bases. CDR3 size: 15 residues. The germline gives CDR1 LGHNA, CDR2 YNFKEQ. After removal of 4 bases from V and 4 bases from J, the junction contained 4 bases not matched to a gene. CDR3 sequence reads: CASSPAGAGANVLTF. In DNA, the CDR3 is TGTGCCAGCAGCCCGGCGGGAGCCGGGGCCAACGTCCTGACTTTC.

CDR3 sequence reads: CSVEVTGGNEQFF. CDR3 sequence (DNA): TGCAGCGTTGAAGTTACAGGGGGCAATGAGCAGTTCTTC. The chain combines TRBV29-1 with TRBJ2-1, with TRBD1 matching over 8 bases. Trimming took 1 base from V and 6 from J; bases not matched to a gene: 2. Germline lookup yields CDR1 SQVTM and CDR2 ANQGSEA. The CDR3 spans 13 residues.

The genes are TRBV6-5 and TRBJ1-1; TRBD1 agrees at 8 bases. V shed 10 bases and J 1 base; nucleotides not matched to a gene: 8. This CDR3 has 14 residues. Germline CDR1 MNHEY, CDR2 SVGAGI. The CDR3 here is CATDRAGQNTEAFF. In DNA form, the CDR3 reads TGTGCCACGGACAGGGCCGGGCAGAACACTGAAGCTTTCTTT.

This chain connects TRBV19 to TRBJ2-3; possibly TRBD2 for D (6 bases). Germline CDR1 LNHDA, CDR2 SQIVND (reference sequence). Trimming took 5 bases from V and 0 from J, leaving 15 bases between them. This CDR3 spans 16 amino acids. CDR3 protein: CASSPRWGESTDTQYF. As DNA, the CDR3 is TGTGCCAGTAGTCCCCGGTGGGGGGAGAGCACAGATACGCAGTATTTT.

V and J are TRBV19 and TRBJ2-5; TRBD1 aligns across 12 bases. J lost 5 bases, V lost 5 bases, and 12 bases had no gene match. Germline CDR1 and CDR2: LNHDA and SQIVND (reference sequence). The CDR3 covers 17 residues. The CDR3 DNA reads TGTGCCAGTAGTGATGAAACCGGGACAGGGGGCAGGGAGACCCAGTACTTC. It yields the protein CASSDETGTGGRETQYF.

A note on this clone: Other DNA variants within this sample encode the same CDR3. V and J are TRBV6-5 and TRBJ2-7; TRBD2 matches 10 bases. Germline assignment: CDR1 MNHEY and CDR2 SVGAGI. CDR3 length: 15 amino acids. Trimming cost V 0 bases and J 2 bases; bases outside gene matches: 1. This chain's CDR3 is CASSYSLAGAYEQYF. In DNA form, the CDR3 reads TGTGCCAGCAGTTACTCTCTAGCGGGGGCCTACGAGCAGTACTTC.

The sample holds one count of this clone. This rearrangement joins TRBV5-1 to TRBJ1-6, with TRBD1 matching over 10 bases. Germline CDR1 SGHRS, CDR2 YFSETQ. The CDR3 runs 17 residues. V was pared by 4 bases and J by 6 bases, with 10 bases of the junction left unmatched. As DNA, the CDR3 is TGCGCCAGCAGCCTCCGGGACAGGGGTTCTCTTAATTCACCCCTCCACTTT. Residues: CASSLRDRGSLNSPLHF.

The chain carries TRBV5-1 and TRBJ1-4; 10 bases line up with TRBD1. V gave up 4 bases and J gave up 5 bases; unmatched junction bases: 2. This CDR3 comprises 14 residues. The germline CDR1 and CDR2 sequences are SGHRS and YFSETQ. In DNA, the CDR3 is TGCGCCAGCAGCCCGGGACAGGGGAATGAAAAACTGTTTTTT. Translated: CASSPGQGNEKLFF.

V and J are TRBV11-2 and TRBJ2-1, with 8 bases lining up with TRBD2. J gave up 9 bases and V 4 bases, and 11 bases lay outside the gene matches. Germline V gene lookup returns CDR1 SGHAT and CDR2 FQNNGV. The CDR3 covers 15 residues. The CDR3 sequence is CASSSPGLGTGEQFF. The CDR3 nucleotides are TGTGCCAGCAGCTCCCCGGGACTAGGGACCGGTGAGCAGTTCTTC.

The CDR3 here is CASSDKREGRNEQFF. The CDR3 DNA is TGTGCCAGCAGTGATAAGCGGGAGGGTAGGAATGAGCAGTTCTTC. This chain connects TRBV25-1 to TRBJ2-1; 10 bases align to TRBD2. CDR1 and CDR2 from the germline V gene are MGHDK and SYGVNS. After removal of 3 bases from V and 7 bases from J, the junction contained 6 bases not matched to a gene. This CDR3 has 15 amino acids.

This chain uses TRBV2 with TRBJ2-7; 10 bases match TRBD1. The CDR3 loop spans 13 amino acids. J gave up 7 bases and V 6 bases, and 6 bases lay outside the gene matches. Germline CDR1 reads SNHLY; CDR2 reads FYNNEI. CDR3 protein: CASRGTGVKEQYF. CDR3 nucleotide sequence: TGTGCCAGCAGGGGGACAGGGGTTAAGGAGCAGTACTTC.

The chain is built from TRBV19 and TRBJ2-3; 8 bases agree with TRBD2. With 5 bases clipped from V and 3 bases from J, the junction kept 4 bases outside the gene matches. The CDR3 is made up of 14 amino acids. CDR1 is LNHDA and CDR2 is SQIVND in the germline V gene (reference sequence). The CDR3 region has the DNA TGTGCCAGTAGTGTCGGACTAGCAACAGATACGCAGTATTTT. Its protein product is CASSVGLATDTQYF. The variable domain in full, completed from reference TRBV19 and TRBJ2-3, reads DGGITQSPKYLFRKEGQNVTLSCEQNLNHDAMYWYRQDPGQGLRLIYYSQIVNDFQKGDIAEGYSVSREKKESFPLTVTSAQKNPTAFYLCASSVGLATDTQYFGPGTRLTVL.

This clone has only one observation. The J gene is TRBJ1-5, the V gene TRBV20-1; the D gene is possibly TRBD1 (6 bases). The CDR3 runs to 11 residues. V lost 5 bases and J lost 11, with 13 bases in between. CDR1 and CDR2 (germline): DFQATT, SNEGSKA (reference sequence). The CDR3 sequence: CSAPSGAAQHF. The DNA for the CDR3 is TGCAGTGCTCCCTCAGGGGCTGCCCAGCATTTT.

CDR3 amino acids: CASSQGAGELFF. The CDR3 nucleotides are TGCGCCAGCAGCCAGGGTGCCGGGGAGCTGTTTTTT. The chain combines TRBV5-1 with TRBJ2-2; perhaps TRBD1 as D (5 bases). The CDR3 contains 12 residues. CDR1 is SGHRS, CDR2 YFSETQ, per germline. V dropped 4 bases and J dropped 6 bases, with 7 bases sitting between them.